This T cell receptor beta chain was observed in a study of blood T cell repertoires in COVID-19. The table came from immunoSEQ multiplex PCR; TCRdb's copy has only in-frame clones and leaves some out. Among about 670,000 clones, approximately 90% were seen once, and the ten largest hold roughly 0.25%. This CDR3 is built from 16 residues. V shed 4 bases, J shed 4 bases, and the junction held 11 bases outside the gene matches. Germline V gene sequence: CDR1 MNHEY, CDR2 SMNVEV (reference sequence). Material: peripheral blood. The V gene is TRBV27, the J gene TRBJ1-2; 8 nucleotides align to TRBD1. The receptor was derived from a woman between 18 and 29 years old with acute or convalescent COVID-19. In DNA form, the CDR3 reads TGTGCCAGCAGTTCCCTACCCGGACAGGGCATCTATGGCTACACCTTC. This encodes CASSSLPGQGIYGYTF.